A selection of T cell receptor beta chains follows, all from one sample in a study of CD8 T cells in ankylosing spondylitis. TCRdb ran MiXCR on the 5' RACE reads and lists one entry per CDR3 protein. The table includes fewer than 500,000 distinct CDR3 sequences, roughly 27% detected once. The sequenced sample consisted of blood, either unsorted or a sorted T cell fraction (not recorded which). The receptor source for this set is a male donor with ankylosing spondylitis. The CDR3 runs from the conserved cysteine through the conserved F or W. The D gene is left open where the match is weak. Not every row has a clone size; where given, it reads once, few, many or a size class.

v_gene	abundance	j_gene	d_gene	CDR3aa	CDR3nt
TRBV2	once	TRBJ1-2	NA	CASNDMSYGYTF	TGTGCCAGCAACGACATGAGTTATGGCTACACCTTC
TRBV20-1	few	TRBJ1-5	NA	CSAGTWSNQPQHF	TGCAGTGCTGGAACATGGAGCAATCAGCCCCAGCATTTT
TRBV20-1	few	TRBJ2-3	TRBD2	CSASGTSGRTDTQYF	TGCAGTGCTAGCGGGACTAGCGGGCGCACAGATACGCAGTATTTT
TRBV24-1	few	TRBJ2-1	NA	CATSDRYNEQFF	TGTGCCACCAGTGACCGCTACAATGAGCAGTTCTTC
TRBV20-1	few	TRBJ2-5	TRBD2	CSAGTSGAQETQYF	TGCAGTGCCGGGACTAGCGGAGCTCAAGAGACCCAGTACTTC
TRBV5-1	few	TRBJ2-3	NA	CASSLEGHSITDTQYF	TGCGCCAGCAGCTTGGAGGGACACAGCATCACAGATACGCAGTATTTT
TRBV29-1	few	TRBJ2-1	NA	CSAWWGIGNEQFF	TGCAGCGCCTGGTGGGGTATAGGGAATGAGCAGTTCTTC
TRBV4-2	NA	TRBJ2-4	TRBD1	CASSPRDREDIQYF	TGTGCCAGCAGCCCCCGGGACAGGGAGGACATTCAGTACTTC
TRBV20-1	NA	TRBJ2-3	TRBD1	CSASHRGLADTQYF	TGCAGTGCTAGTCACAGGGGGCTCGCAGATACGCAGTATTTT
TRBV3-1	few	TRBJ1-5	TRBD1	CASSQDWTGQHQPQHF	TGTGCCAGCAGCCAAGACTGGACAGGTCAGCATCAGCCCCAGCATTTT
TRBV18	NA	TRBJ1-2	TRBD1	CASSPGQGEVGYTF	TGTGCCAGCTCACCAGGACAGGGTGAAGTGGGCTACACCTTC
TRBV10-3	many	TRBJ2-1	TRBD2	CAISPLAGGRNEQFF	TGTGCCATCAGTCCTCTAGCGGGAGGGCGCAATGAGCAGTTCTTC
TRBV30	few	TRBJ2-1	TRBD2	CAWSSGLALGEQFF	TGTGCCTGGAGTTCGGGACTAGCCCTCGGTGAGCAGTTCTTC
TRBV19	NA	TRBJ2-1	TRBD2	CASSGTSGKSNNEQFF	TGTGCCAGTAGTGGGACTAGCGGGAAAAGCAACAATGAGCAGTTCTTC
TRBV12-3/TRBV12-4	NA	TRBJ1-4	NA	CASSLAGVRPPHSKLFF	TGTGCCAGCAGTTTAGCCGGGGTCAGGCCCCCCCACTCGAAACTGTTTTTT
TRBV20-1	NA	TRBJ2-5	NA	CSAQRLYQETQYF	TGCAGTGCTCAGCGACTGTACCAAGAGACCCAGTACTTC
TRBV7-2	few	TRBJ1-6	NA	CASRIRGGPLLNSPLHF	TGTGCCAGCAGGATCCGAGGAGGGCCCCTCTTAAATTCACCCCTCCACTTT
TRBV10-2	few	TRBJ1-1	TRBD1	CASSDSGGWGNTEAFF	TGCGCCAGCAGTGATTCAGGGGGCTGGGGGAACACTGAAGCTTTCTTT